Below, 30 T cell receptor beta chains from the same sample are listed, as sequenced in a study of blood T cell repertoires in COVID-19. Clones were read by immunoSEQ multiplex PCR, and TCRdb kept only the in-frame ones, dropping some. The data hold about 190,000 clones, with 75% to 90% observed a single time. Sample: peripheral blood. Every receptor here comes from a middle-aged woman with acute or convalescent COVID-19.

This sequence joins TRBV7-9 and TRBJ2-5; D is possibly TRBD1 (7 bases). V gave up 5 bases and J gave up 6 bases, with 22 bases separating them. CDR1 SEHNR and CDR2 FQNEAQ come from the germline V gene (reference sequence). The CDR3 sequence is 16 residues long. The CDR3 spells CASSDPPEGAGKTQYF. In DNA, the CDR3 is TGTGCCAGCAGCGACCCCCCGGAGGGGGCAGGAAAGACCCAGTACTTC. Together with reference TRBV7-9 and TRBJ2-5, the CDR3 gives the full variable domain: DTGVSQNPRHKITKRGQNVTFRCDPISEHNRLYWYRQTLGQGPEFLTYFQNEAQLEKSRLLSDRFSAERPKGSFSTLEIQRTEQGDSAMYLCASSDPPEGAGKTQYFGPGTRLLVL.

The chain combines TRBV9 with TRBJ2-1; possible D gene TRBD1, 5 bases. Between the trimmed V and J ends, which lost 0 bases and 5 bases, there was a span of 12 bases. This CDR3 spans 15 amino acids. Germline values: CDR1 SGDLS, CDR2 YYNGEE. CDR3 coding DNA: TGTGCCAGCAGCGTAGGATCTGGGGCAAACAATGAGCAGTTCTTC. Translated: CASSVGSGANNEQFF.

This rearrangement joins TRBV6-6 to TRBJ2-1; 15 bases agree with TRBD2. The length of the CDR3 is 17 residues. V was pared by 5 bases and J by 5 bases, with 7 bases of the junction left unmatched. Looked up from germline, CDR1 is MNHNY and CDR2 is SVGAGI (reference sequence). This CDR3 reads CASSLGLAGGMNNEQFF. The CDR3 bases are TGTGCCAGCAGTCTGGGACTAGCGGGAGGAATGAACAATGAGCAGTTCTTC.

This chain connects TRBV29-1 to TRBJ1-5, with TRBD1 as a possible D gene (5 bases). The germline V and J ends were trimmed by 6 bases and 4 bases, with 13 bases remaining between them. CDR3 length: 13 residues. The germline gives CDR1 SQVTM, CDR2 ANQGSEA. In nucleotides, the CDR3 is TGCAGCGTACGAACCGGGGGAAATCAGCCCCAGCATTTT. This sequence encodes CSVRTGGNQPQHF.

The chain employs TRBV30 and TRBJ2-3; D is ambiguous. Germline V gives CDR1 GTSNPN, CDR2 SVGIG (reference sequence). This CDR3 region has 11 residues. The ends were cut back, 5 bases at V and 9 bases at J, with 12 bases in the middle. The CDR3 spells CAWGRGGTQYF. The CDR3 nucleotides are TGTGCCTGGGGTCGCGGTGGGACGCAGTATTTT.

The chain uses TRBV29-1 and TRBJ2-5; D remains unclear. The CDR3 loop spans 16 amino acids. Germline V gives CDR1 SQVTM, CDR2 ANQGSEA. Trimming took 1 base from V and 2 from J, leaving 17 bases between them. CDR3 sequence (DNA): TGCAGCGTTGAAGCCCTAGACGTAATCTTTCAAGAGACCCAGTACTTC. Translation: CSVEALDVIFQETQYF.

This clone was seen a handful of times. V and J are TRBV5-4 and TRBJ1-2, with 7 bases that match TRBD1. V shed 4 bases and J 2 bases; nucleotides not matched to a gene: 8. CDR3 length: 15 residues. Germline CDR1 and CDR2: SGHNT and YYREEE (reference sequence). The CDR3 is CASSMRTGGNYGYTF. DNA for the CDR3: TGTGCCAGCAGCATGCGGACAGGAGGAAACTATGGCTACACCTTC.

The rearrangement joins TRBV2 to TRBJ2-5; D may be TRBD2 (5 bases). Trimming removed 4 bases from V and 5 bases from J, with 14 bases in between. The CDR3 is 14 residues long. Germline V gives CDR1 SNHLY, CDR2 FYNNEI. The CDR3 region has the DNA TGTGCCAGCAGTGCGACGACTATGTCGGAGACCCAGTACTTC. Translated: CASSATTMSETQYF.

The CDR3 region has the DNA TGTGCCAGCTGGGGCAGAGGTGTGAACTATGGCTACACCTTC. Its protein is CASWGRGVNYGYTF. The rearrangement joins TRBV9 to TRBJ1-2; the D gene is possibly TRBD1 (5 bases). V shed 7 bases and J shed 2 bases, with 15 bases lying between them. The CDR3 spans 14 residues. CDR1 is SGDLS, CDR2 YYNGEE, per germline.

The table lists this clone with a count of one. The genes are TRBV7-3 and TRBJ2-2; 10 bases line up with TRBD2. Trimming took 1 base from V and 3 from J; bases not matched to a gene: 5. This CDR3 is 17 amino acids long. CDR1 is SGHTA, CDR2 FQGTGA, per germline. CDR3 sequence (DNA): TGTGCCAGCAGCTTAAGGGGTAGCGGGGGGTACACCGGGGAGCTGTTTTTT. This encodes CASSLRGSGGYTGELFF.

This rearrangement joins TRBV5-1 to TRBJ2-2, with TRBD2 as a possible D gene (6 bases). The CDR3 totals 17 residues. Germline V CDR1 and CDR2: SGHRS, YFSETQ. V was cut by 7 bases and J by 5 bases, with 24 bases left in between. Here the CDR3 DNA reads TGCGCCAGCGGGGTATTTGGGACTTCAACAGGAACCGGGGAGCTGTTTTTT. Translated, it gives CASGVFGTSTGTGELFF.

The chain links TRBV3-1 (or the pseudogene TRBV3-2) to TRBJ1-2, with 11 bases matching TRBD1. The V segment lost 4 bases and the J segment 7 bases; nucleotides outside the gene matches: 14. The CDR3 covers 17 residues. Germline CDR1 and CDR2: LGHDT and YNNKEL (reference sequence). The CDR3 sequence is CASSPWTGGGRVLGYTF. As DNA, the CDR3 is TGTGCCAGCAGCCCCTGGACAGGGGGCGGGAGGGTTCTTGGCTACACCTTC.

The chain recombines TRBV7-8 with TRBJ2-3, with D perhaps TRBD2 (6 bases). Per the germline V gene, CDR1 is SGHVS and CDR2 is FQNEAQ. Trimming stripped 3 bases from V and 3 bases from J, with 10 bases between. The CDR3 is 14 amino acids. CDR3 DNA sequence: TGTGCCAGCAGCTTGGACTATAGTACAGATACGCAGTATTTT. Translating gives CASSLDYSTDTQYF.

This clone was counted only a few times. This chain joins TRBV2 and TRBJ2-2, with 8 bases identical to TRBD1. The CDR3 length is 14 residues. Germline V lookup: CDR1 SNHLY, CDR2 FYNNEI. With V trimmed by 5 bases and J by 4 bases, 3 bases remained unmatched. For the CDR3, the DNA is TGTGCCAGCAGTTGGACAGGGAGCACCGGGGAGCTGTTTTTT. This translates into CASSWTGSTGELFF.

The CDR3 loop is CSVGDRGAYGYTF. The CDR3 nucleotides read TGCAGCGTGGGGGACAGGGGGGCCTATGGCTACACCTTC. The chain joins TRBV29-1 to TRBJ1-2; 11 bases line up with TRBD1. The CDR3 spans 13 residues. J was trimmed by 4 bases and V by 6 bases; bases with no gene match: 4. Germline V gene lookup returns CDR1 SQVTM and CDR2 ANQGSEA.

The rearrangement links TRBV18 to TRBJ1-4; 7 bases align to TRBD1. Germline V gives CDR1 KGHSH, CDR2 LQKENI. This CDR3 is 16 amino acids long. J lost 2 bases, V lost 5 bases, and 8 bases had no gene match. The CDR3 loop is CASSTRGIATNEKLFF. CDR3 in DNA: TGTGCCAGCTCAACCAGGGGGATTGCGACTAATGAAAAACTGTTTTTT.

In its sample, this clone was seen once. The chain employs TRBV29-1 and TRBJ1-1; the D gene is possibly TRBD1 (5 bases). The CDR3 contains 14 residues. Germline V gives CDR1 SQVTM, CDR2 ANQGSEA. Trimming took off 4 bases at V and 9 bases at J, with 21 bases between the two ends. The CDR3 reads CSVARDPGDRQAFF. In DNA, the CDR3 is TGCAGCGTTGCAAGGGACCCGGGGGACCGACAAGCTTTCTTT.

This clone was picked up one time. This rearrangement joins TRBV10-2 to TRBJ2-1; 11 bases align to TRBD2. CDR3 size: 14 residues. With V trimmed by 8 bases and J by 1 base, 1 base remained unmatched. Looked up from germline, CDR1 is WSHSY and CDR2 is SAAADI. As DNA, the CDR3 is TGCGCCAGCGGGACTAGCGGTTCCTACAATGAGCAGTTCTTC. Protein sequence: CASGTSGSYNEQFF.

This CDR3 reads CASSQDSGGGVDEQFF. The DNA for the CDR3 is TGCGCCAGCAGCCAAGATAGCGGGGGGGGAGTCGATGAGCAGTTCTTC. J is TRBJ2-1 and V is TRBV4-1; 11 nucleotides align to TRBD2. V dropped 0 bases and J dropped 8; count of bases not matched to a gene: 6. The CDR3 length is 16 residues. Looked up from germline, CDR1 is MGHRA and CDR2 is YSYEKL.

The V gene is TRBV5-1, the J gene TRBJ2-7; perhaps TRBD2 as D (6 bases). The germline V and J ends were trimmed by 0 bases and 0 bases, with 13 bases remaining between them. Germline V lookup: CDR1 SGHRS, CDR2 YFSETQ. CDR3 length: 16 residues. CDR3 amino acids: CASSLGVGGLSYEQYF. The CDR3 DNA follows: TGCGCCAGCAGCTTGGGAGTCGGGGGACTCTCCTACGAGCAGTACTTC. Full variable domain (rest looked up from reference TRBV5-1 and TRBJ2-7): KAGVTQTPRYLIKTRGQQVTLSCSPISGHRSVSWYQQTPGQGLQFLFEYFSETQRNKGNFPGRFSGRQFSNSRSEMNVSTLELGDSALYLCASSLGVGGLSYEQYFGPGTRLTVT.

V and J are TRBV7-9 and TRBJ1-4; D might be TRBD1 (6 bases). CDR1 is SEHNR and CDR2 is FQNEAQ in the germline V gene (reference sequence). With 5 bases removed from V and 3 bases from J, the gap between germline ends came to 10 bases. CDR3 length equals 14 residues. In nucleotides, the CDR3 is TGTGCCAGCAGCCTGGGGGCTGCTAATGAAAAACTGTTTTTT. It codes for CASSLGAANEKLFF.

Only one count was recorded for this clone. V gene TRBV11-2 combines with J gene TRBJ1-4; tentative D call: TRBD1 (6 bases). CDR3 length: 12 residues. Trimming stripped 1 base from V and 17 bases from J, with 14 bases between. In germline, CDR1 is SGHAT, CDR2 FQNNGV. The CDR3 DNA is TGTGCCAGCAGCTTAGGGACAGACGAACAATTTTTT. Its protein is CASSLGTDEQFF.

This clone was seen only a few times. This chain joins TRBV7-2 and TRBJ2-3, with 11 bases matching TRBD1. This CDR3 contains 17 residues. Germline values: CDR1 SGHTA, CDR2 FQGNSA. After removal of 2 bases from V and 5 bases from J, the junction contained 9 bases not matched to a gene. The CDR3 DNA is TGTGCCAGCAGCTTATCATGGACAGGGGGCGCGAGAGATACGCAGTATTTT. Protein sequence: CASSLSWTGGARDTQYF.

CDR3 nucleotides: TGTGCCAGCAGTTACTCGTACGCAGGGGGGGAGACCCAGTACTTC. This sequence encodes CASSYSYAGGETQYF. The chain combines TRBV6-5 with TRBJ2-5; D perhaps matches TRBD1 (7 bases). This CDR3 is built from 15 residues. Germline values: CDR1 MNHEY, CDR2 SVGAGI. The V and J ends lost 0 bases and 5 bases respectively, with 13 bases between them.

J is TRBJ2-5 and V is TRBV5-6; tentative D call: TRBD1 (6 bases). The CDR3 loop spans 14 amino acids. CDR1 is SGHDT, CDR2 YYEEEE, per germline. The V end lost 4 bases, the J end lost 5 bases, and 15 bases lay between the germline ends. The CDR3 nucleotides read TGTGCCAGCAGCCTCCGTCAGGGGTGGGAGACCCAGTACTTC. Protein product: CASSLRQGWETQYF.

This sequence joins TRBV19 and TRBJ1-2; no clear D gene. The CDR3 has 15 residues. Trimming pared 3 bases from V and 1 base from J, leaving 12 bases between. The germline gives CDR1 LNHDA, CDR2 SQIVND (reference sequence). CDR3 in DNA: TGTGCCAGTAGTATTGGAACAGCAGTTAACTATGGCTACACCTTC. Residues: CASSIGTAVNYGYTF.

The J gene is TRBJ2-3, the V gene TRBV6-5; 11 nucleotides match TRBD2. CDR1 MNHEY and CDR2 SVGAGI come from the germline V gene. This CDR3 is built from 15 residues. V lost 6 bases, J lost 9 bases, and 11 bases stayed unmatched. CDR3 residues: CASSPGTSGRGTQYF. The CDR3, as DNA: TGTGCCAGCAGCCCCGGGACTAGCGGCAGGGGAACGCAGTATTTT.

In its sample, this clone was seen once. This sequence joins TRBV24-1 and TRBJ1-1; 8 nucleotides match TRBD1. This CDR3 comprises 14 residues. The germline gives CDR1 KGHDR, CDR2 SFDVKD. V trimming: 4 bases; J trimming: 7 bases; junction bases outside the gene matches: 7. The CDR3 sequence: CATSEPQGAGEAFF. In DNA form, the CDR3 reads TGTGCCACCAGTGAACCCCAGGGGGCTGGTGAAGCTTTCTTT.

The CDR3 sequence: CASSENFNMRRSPLHF. For the CDR3, the DNA is TGTGCCAGCAGTGAAAATTTCAACATGAGGCGGTCACCCCTCCACTTT. The chain recombines TRBV6-1 with TRBJ1-6; D gene uncertain. Germline V gene sequence: CDR1 MNHNS, CDR2 SASEGT. The CDR3 extends over 16 amino acids. V lost 2 bases and J 10 bases, leaving 18 bases between the germline ends.

The chain recombines TRBV2 with TRBJ1-2; a possible D gene is TRBD1 (6 bases). This CDR3 is 15 amino acids long. Germline lookup yields CDR1 SNHLY and CDR2 FYNNEI. The V end lost 2 bases, the J end lost 2 bases, and 12 bases lay between the germline ends. The CDR3 sequence: CASSEWGQGNYGYTF. In DNA form, the CDR3 reads TGTGCCAGCAGTGAATGGGGGCAGGGGAACTATGGCTACACCTTC.